This section outlines one T cell receptor beta chain sequence together with its context. The data stem from a study of control samples from healthy donors and cancer patients. CDR1 SQVTM and CDR2 ANQGSEA come from the germline V gene. The CDR3 runs 14 residues. The V and J ends lost 6 bases and 6 bases respectively, with 20 bases between them. Generated by immunoSEQ multiplex PCR, the TCRdb table keeps only in-frame clones and is missing some. The sample records approximately 82,000 clones, more than 70% being singletons. The sample was blood. The V and J genes are TRBV29-1 and TRBJ1-2; D ambiguous. The clonotype originates from a man aged 50 or older in good health. CDR3 DNA sequence: TGCAGCGTCCTAATCAAACGGACTGTCGATGGCTACACCTTC. Protein sequence: CSVLIKRTVDGYTF.